The clone carrying this TCR beta chain was counted only a few times. The PCR contained 60 Vbeta and 13 Jbeta primers. TCRdb's copy holds only in-frame clones and misses some; the assay was immunoSEQ multiplex PCR. There are around 100,000 clones in the sample; about 79% occur only once, and approximately 2.5% lies in the top ten. The sample originates from a study of cytomegalovirus exposure and HLA in healthy donors. CDR1 is SGDLS, CDR2 YYNGEE, per germline. V was pared by 3 bases and J by 5 bases, with 3 bases of the junction left unmatched. The CDR3 is 13 amino acids. This sequence was found in a man aged 50-59 years in good health and CMV-seropositive. The rearrangement joins TRBV9 to TRBJ2-5, with 8 positions matching TRBD1. Specimen: PBMCs. The CDR3 here is CASSGGQGETQYF. In DNA form, the CDR3 reads TGTGCCAGCAGCGGTGGACAGGGCGAGACCCAGTACTTC.